This section outlines one T cell receptor (beta chain) sequence together with its context. The data belong to a study of identical twins. This CDR3 contains 14 residues. Germline values: CDR1 SNHLY, CDR2 FYNNEI. J was trimmed by 6 bases and V by 2 bases; bases with no gene match: 1. Each CDR3 protein is one row after TCRdb ran MiXCR on the 5' RACE reads. This table has approximately 600,000 distinct CDR3 sequences, under 8.5% appearing once. The same sample was also used in a study of yellow fever vaccine responses in identical twins.

The sample comprised PBMCs. This receptor was identified in a woman younger than 30 in good health. The chain employs TRBV2 and TRBJ2-3; 11 bases are shared with TRBD2. As DNA, the CDR3 is TGTGCCAGCAGTGAAACTAGCGGGAGTGATACGCAGTATTTT. Residues: CASSETSGSDTQYF.